This T cell receptor beta chain emerged from a study of T cell responses to AZD1222 COVID-19 vaccine. Points on this clone: Its antigen is unidentified.

The study's findings and limits: Among spike-specific TCRs, nearly half reportedly target unmutated variant regions.

Repertoires were generated with immunoSEQ multiplex PCR, while TCRdb's copy carries only in-frame clones and drops some. The sample has 59,000 or so clones, around 80% seen once. The ends were cut back, 3 bases at V and 5 bases at J, with 6 bases in the middle. The CDR3 has 12 amino acids. The germline V gene encodes CDR1 MDHEN and CDR2 SYDVKM. The clonotype comes from an adult in good health. The V gene is TRBV28, the J gene TRBJ2-3; D gene unclear. The input for sequencing was peripheral blood, taken on day 0 of AZD1222 vaccination. The CDR3: CASSLSLDTQYF. CDR3 DNA sequence: TGTGCCAGCAGTTTGTCATTAGATACGCAGTATTTT.